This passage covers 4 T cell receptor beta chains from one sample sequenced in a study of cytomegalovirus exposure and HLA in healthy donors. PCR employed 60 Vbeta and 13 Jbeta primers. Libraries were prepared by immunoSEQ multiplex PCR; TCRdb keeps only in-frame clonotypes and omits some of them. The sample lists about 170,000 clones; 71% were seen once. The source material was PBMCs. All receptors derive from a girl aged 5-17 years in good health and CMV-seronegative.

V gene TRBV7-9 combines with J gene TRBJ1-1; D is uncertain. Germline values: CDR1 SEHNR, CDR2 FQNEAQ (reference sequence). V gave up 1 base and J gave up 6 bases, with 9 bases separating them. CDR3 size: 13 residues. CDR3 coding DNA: TGTGCCAGCAGCTTAGAGGCTGAGGCTGAAGCTTTCTTT. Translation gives CASSLEAEAEAFF.

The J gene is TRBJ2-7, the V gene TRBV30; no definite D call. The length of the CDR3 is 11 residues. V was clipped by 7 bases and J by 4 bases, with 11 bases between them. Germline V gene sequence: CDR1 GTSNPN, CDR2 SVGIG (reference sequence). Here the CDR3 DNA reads TGTGCCTACTCAGAGACATACGAGCAGTACTTC. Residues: CAYSETYEQYF.

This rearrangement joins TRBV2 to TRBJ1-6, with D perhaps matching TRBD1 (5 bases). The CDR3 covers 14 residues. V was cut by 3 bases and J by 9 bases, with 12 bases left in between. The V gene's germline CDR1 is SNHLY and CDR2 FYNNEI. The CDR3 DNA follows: TGTGCCAGCAGTGAGACAGCCGAAGGTTCACCCCTCCACTTT. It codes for CASSETAEGSPLHF.

The CDR3 region has the DNA TGCACCAGCAGCCTGGGACTCATGAATCAGCCCCAGCATTTT. Translated, it gives CTSSLGLMNQPQHF. The chain is built from TRBV1 and TRBJ1-5. TRBV1 is deemed a pseudogene. This CDR3 comprises 14 residues.